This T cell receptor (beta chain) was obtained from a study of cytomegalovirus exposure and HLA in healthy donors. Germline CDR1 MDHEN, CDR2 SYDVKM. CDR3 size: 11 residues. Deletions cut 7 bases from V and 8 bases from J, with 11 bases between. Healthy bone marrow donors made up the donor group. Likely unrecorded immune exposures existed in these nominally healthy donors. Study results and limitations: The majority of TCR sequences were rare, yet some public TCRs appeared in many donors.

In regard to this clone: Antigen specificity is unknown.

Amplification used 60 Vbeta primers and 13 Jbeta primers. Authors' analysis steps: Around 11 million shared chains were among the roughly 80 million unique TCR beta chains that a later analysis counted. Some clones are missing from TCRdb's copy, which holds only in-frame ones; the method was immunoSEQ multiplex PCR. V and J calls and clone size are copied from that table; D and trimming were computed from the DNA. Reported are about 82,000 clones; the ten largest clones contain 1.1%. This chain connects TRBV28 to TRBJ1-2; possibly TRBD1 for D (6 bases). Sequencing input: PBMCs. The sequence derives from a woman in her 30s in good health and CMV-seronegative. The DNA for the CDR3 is TGTGCCAGCAATGACAGGCGGGGCTACACCTTC. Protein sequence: CASNDRRGYTF.